A single sample is the source of the 19 T cell receptor beta chains below, sequenced in a study of cytomegalovirus exposure and HLA in healthy donors. The method was immunoSEQ multiplex PCR; TCRdb's version includes in-frame clones alone and lacks a portion of them. The sample consists of some 69,000 clones, about 94% of them appearing once. Sequenced: PBMCs. The receptor source for this set is a man aged 18-30 years in good health and CMV-seropositive.

The rearrangement joins TRBV28 to TRBJ2-7; a possible D gene is TRBD2 (5 bases). Germline V gene lookup returns CDR1 MDHEN and CDR2 SYDVKM. V was pared by 3 bases and J by 6 bases, with 12 bases between. This CDR3 has 13 residues. The CDR3 DNA reads as TGTGCCAGCAGTTTGGTGGGAGCTAGCGAGCAGTACTTC. Translated, it gives CASSLVGASEQYF. The whole variable domain, filled in from reference TRBV28 and TRBJ2-7, reads DVKVTQSSRYLVKRTGEKVFLECVQDMDHENMFWYRQDPGLGLRLIYFSYDVKMKEKGDIPEGYSVSREKKERFSLILESASTNQTSMYLCASSLVGASEQYFGPGTRLTVT.

The sample holds one count of this clone. J is TRBJ1-1 and V is TRBV27; 7 bases map to TRBD1. The CDR3 runs 13 residues. J was trimmed by 10 bases and V by 8 bases; bases with no gene match: 13. Germline V gives CDR1 MNHEY, CDR2 SMNVEV (reference sequence). CDR3 DNA sequence: TGTGCCAGCGCATCGACAGGGTCGAGGTTAGCTTTCTTT. Translating gives CASASTGSRLAFF.

The chain is built from TRBV5-1 and TRBJ1-1, with D maybe TRBD1 (6 bases). Germline V gene data show CDR1 as SGHRS and CDR2 as YFSETQ. The V end was cut by 6 bases, the J end by 1 base, with 10 bases between. The CDR3 has 13 residues. The CDR3 DNA sequence: TGCGCCAGCAAACTACAGGGGAACACTGAAGCTTTCTTT. Protein product: CASKLQGNTEAFF.

V and J are TRBV11-2 and TRBJ1-2; TRBD1 aligns across 7 bases. V shed 2 bases, J shed 5 bases, and the junction held 5 bases outside the gene matches. There are 14 residues in the CDR3. CDR1 and CDR2 from the germline V gene are SGHAT and FQNNGV. The CDR3 DNA is TGTGCCAGCAGCTTAACAGGGGACAGTTATGGCTACACCTTC. Protein: CASSLTGDSYGYTF.

V is TRBV4-1 and J is TRBJ1-1; TRBD1 might be the D (5 bases). This CDR3 is built from 16 residues. Per the germline V gene, CDR1 is MGHRA and CDR2 is YSYEKL. The V end lost 4 bases, the J end lost 5 bases, and 20 bases lay between the germline ends. Written as DNA, the CDR3 is TGCGCCAGCAGCCGAAGCTCAGGGCAGGGTAGGACTGAAGCTTTCTTT. Its protein product is CASSRSSGQGRTEAFF.

The rearrangement joins TRBV27 to TRBJ2-1, with a possible D match to TRBD1 (6 bases). V was trimmed by 5 bases and J by 4 bases, leaving 12 bases between them. CDR1 and CDR2 (germline): MNHEY, SMNVEV (reference sequence). The CDR3 runs to 14 residues. CDR3 nucleotide sequence: TGTGCCAGCAGTGACCGGGACACTTACAATGAGCAGTTCTTC. It is translated as CASSDRDTYNEQFF.

This clone was counted a single time. The chain carries TRBV27 and TRBJ2-2, with D perhaps matching TRBD2 (6 bases). Germline loops: CDR1 MNHEY, CDR2 SMNVEV (reference sequence). The CDR3 totals 16 residues. Trimming pared 3 bases from V and 3 bases from J, leaving 14 bases between. The CDR3 DNA sequence: TGTGCCAGCAGTTTGTTGGCCCCGGGGGACACCGGGGAGCTGTTTTTT. It specifies CASSLLAPGDTGELFF.

This sequence joins TRBV27 and TRBJ1-4; the match to TRBD1 covers 12 bases. V lost 5 bases and J lost 2; bases outside the gene matches: 9. This CDR3 has 18 residues. The germline V gene has CDR1 MNHEY and CDR2 SMNVEV (reference sequence). The CDR3 nucleotides read TGTGCCAGCAGTCCGAGAACCGGGACAGGGGGCACTAATGAAAAACTGTTTTTT. It encodes CASSPRTGTGGTNEKLFF.

The rearrangement joins TRBV4-1 to TRBJ2-7; 7 bases line up with TRBD1. The germline gives CDR1 MGHRA, CDR2 YSYEKL. V lost 6 bases, J lost 7 bases, and 15 bases stayed unmatched. This CDR3 spans 15 amino acids. CDR3 in DNA: TGCGCCAGCAGGCAATCATTACAGGGGTCGGGTGAGCAGTACTTC. It encodes CASRQSLQGSGEQYF.

The chain has TRBV18 and TRBJ1-4; the match to TRBD1 covers 9 bases. Unmatched junction bases numbered 4, after V lost 3 bases and J lost 5 bases. CDR1 KGHSH and CDR2 LQKENI come from the germline V gene. The CDR3 is made up of 15 amino acids. CDR3: CASSPAGTGNEKLFF. As DNA, the CDR3 is TGTGCCAGCTCACCGGCCGGGACAGGGAATGAAAAACTGTTTTTT.

The chain has TRBV28 and TRBJ1-5; D remains ambiguous. V was pared by 2 bases and J by 1 base, with 24 bases between. CDR3 length: 20 amino acids. Germline CDR1 and CDR2: MDHEN and SYDVKM. This CDR3 reads CASSLERLPSRGKSNQPQHF. The CDR3 region has the DNA TGTGCCAGCAGTTTAGAGAGGCTTCCTTCCCGGGGAAAAAGCAATCAGCCCCAGCATTTT.

The chain employs TRBV9 and TRBJ1-2, with 7 nucleotides matching TRBD1. This CDR3 spans 15 amino acids. The V and J ends lost 0 bases and 5 bases, in that order; junction bases with no gene match: 7. From germline, CDR1 is SGDLS and CDR2 YYNGEE. The CDR3 coding sequence is TGTGCCAGCAGCGTAGATGCAGGGGGAGGTTATGGCTACACCTTC. Translating gives CASSVDAGGGYGYTF.

This clone has only a few counts. This chain links TRBV4-1 with TRBJ1-5, with 9 positions matching TRBD1. The V and J ends lost 3 bases and 4 bases, in that order; junction bases with no gene match: 13. This CDR3 has 18 residues. Germline V gene sequence: CDR1 MGHRA, CDR2 YSYEKL. CDR3 coding DNA: TGCGCCAGCAGCCACCCCCGGGGACAGGGCTCCCCTAATCAGCCCCAGCATTTT. Protein: CASSHPRGQGSPNQPQHF.

The chain carries TRBV28 and TRBJ1-1, with 9 bases matching TRBD1. The V gene end was trimmed by 2 bases and the J gene end by 4 bases; junction bases not matched to a gene: 8. The CDR3 extends over 16 amino acids. The germline V gene has CDR1 MDHEN and CDR2 SYDVKM. The DNA of the CDR3 is TGTGCCAGCAGTTTAGTGGGACAGGGAAGAGGCACTGAAGCTTTCTTT. The encoded protein is CASSLVGQGRGTEAFF.

The rearrangement links TRBV5-4 to TRBJ2-5; a weak D match, TRBD1 (5 bases). V lost 3 bases to trimming and J lost 0 bases, with 9 bases between them. This CDR3 region has 14 residues. Germline V gives CDR1 SGHNT, CDR2 YYREEE (reference sequence). In nucleotides, the CDR3 is TGTGCCAGCAGCTCCGACAGTTACCAAGAGACCCAGTACTTC. This codes for CASSSDSYQETQYF.

This clone was seen a few times. Here the CDR3 reads CASSVDPLGGQETQYF. CDR3 DNA: TGTGCCAGCAGCGTAGATCCCCTTGGAGGGCAAGAGACCCAGTACTTC. V gene TRBV9 combines with J gene TRBJ2-5; D possibly corresponds to TRBD2 (6 bases). This CDR3 spans 16 amino acids. Trimming left V 0 bases short and J 2 bases short, with 14 bases between. Germline lookup yields CDR1 SGDLS and CDR2 YYNGEE. Full variable domain (rest looked up from reference TRBV9 and TRBJ2-5): DSGVTQTPKHLITATGQRVTLRCSPRSGDLSVYWYQQSLDQGLQFLIQYYNGEERAKGNILERFSAQQFPDLHSELNLSSLELGDSALYFCASSVDPLGGQETQYFGPGTRLLVL.

The chain combines TRBV4-3 with TRBJ1-1; D remains unclear. Germline CDR1 and CDR2: LGHNA and YSLEER. The CDR3 contains 17 residues. V shed 0 bases and J shed 4 bases, with 18 bases lying between them. The CDR3 sequence: CASSQDSFGWEGTEAFF. CDR3 coding DNA: TGCGCCAGCAGCCAAGATAGTTTCGGGTGGGAGGGCACTGAAGCTTTCTTT.

This chain uses TRBV10-1 with TRBJ1-6; no definite D call. The CDR3 extends over 13 amino acids. Deletions cut 5 bases from V and 9 bases from J, with 11 bases between. Germline-derived CDR1 and CDR2 are WNHNN and SYGVQD (reference sequence). CDR3 sequence reads: CASSSGYGSPLHF. The DNA of the CDR3 is TGCGCCAGCAGTTCGGGGTACGGTTCACCCCTCCACTTT.

The V call is TRBV30, the J call TRBJ1-3; 9 bases are a match to TRBD1. The germline V gene has CDR1 GTSNPN and CDR2 SVGIG (reference sequence). After removal of 2 bases from V and 0 bases from J, the junction contained 11 bases not matched to a gene. The CDR3 has 18 amino acids. The CDR3 sequence: CAWSLRGTGPYSGNTIYF. CDR3 DNA: TGTGCCTGGAGTCTACGTGGGACAGGGCCCTACTCTGGAAACACCATATATTTT.